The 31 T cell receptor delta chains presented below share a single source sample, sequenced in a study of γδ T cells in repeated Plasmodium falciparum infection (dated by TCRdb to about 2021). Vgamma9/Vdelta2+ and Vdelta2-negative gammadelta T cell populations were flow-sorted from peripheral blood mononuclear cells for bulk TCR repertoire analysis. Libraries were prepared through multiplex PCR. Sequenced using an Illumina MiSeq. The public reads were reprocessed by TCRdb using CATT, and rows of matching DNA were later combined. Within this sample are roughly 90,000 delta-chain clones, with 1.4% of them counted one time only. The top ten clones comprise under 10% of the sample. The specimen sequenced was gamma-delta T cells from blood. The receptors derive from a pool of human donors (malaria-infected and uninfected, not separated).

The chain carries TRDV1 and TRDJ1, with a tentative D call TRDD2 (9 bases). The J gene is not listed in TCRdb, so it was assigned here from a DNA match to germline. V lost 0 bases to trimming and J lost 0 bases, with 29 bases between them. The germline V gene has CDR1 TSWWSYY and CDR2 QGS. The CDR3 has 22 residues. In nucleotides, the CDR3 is TGTGCTCTTGGGGAACTCGTCCCTTCCTACAGACTGGGGGGAAGGTACACCGATAAACTCATCTTT. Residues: CALGELVPSYRLGGRYTDKLIF.

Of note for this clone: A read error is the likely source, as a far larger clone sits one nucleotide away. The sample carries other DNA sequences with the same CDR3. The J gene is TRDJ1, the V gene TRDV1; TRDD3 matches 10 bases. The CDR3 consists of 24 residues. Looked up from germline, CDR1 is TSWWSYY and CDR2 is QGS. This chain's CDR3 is CALGEYPFLPALRGDTQNSDKLIF. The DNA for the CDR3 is TGTGCTCTCGGGGAGTACCCGTTCCTACCGGCACTGAGGGGGGATACGCAAAATTCCGATAAACTCATCTTT.

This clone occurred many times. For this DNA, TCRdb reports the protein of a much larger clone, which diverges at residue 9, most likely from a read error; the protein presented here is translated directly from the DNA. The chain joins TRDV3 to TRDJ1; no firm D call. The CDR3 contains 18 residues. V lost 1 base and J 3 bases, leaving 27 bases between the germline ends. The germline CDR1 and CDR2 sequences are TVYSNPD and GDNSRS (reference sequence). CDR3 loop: CAFMDSRSTERRADKLIF. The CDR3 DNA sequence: TGTGCCTTTATGGATTCGAGGAGCACCGAGCGCAGGGCCGATAAACTCATCTTT.

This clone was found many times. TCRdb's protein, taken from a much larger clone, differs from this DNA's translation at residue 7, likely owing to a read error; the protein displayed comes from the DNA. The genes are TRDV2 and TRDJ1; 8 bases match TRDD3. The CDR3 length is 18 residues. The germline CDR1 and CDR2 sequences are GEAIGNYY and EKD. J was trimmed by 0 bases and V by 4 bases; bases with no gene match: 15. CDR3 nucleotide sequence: TGTGCCTGTGATCCCCTTGCTGGGGGACGACCGTACACCGATAAACTCATCTTT. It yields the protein CACDPLAGGRPYTDKLIF.

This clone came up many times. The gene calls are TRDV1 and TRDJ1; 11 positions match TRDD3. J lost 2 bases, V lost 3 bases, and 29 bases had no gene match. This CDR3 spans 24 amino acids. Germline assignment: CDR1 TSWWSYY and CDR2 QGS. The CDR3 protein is CALGDFGLPTKIWGILSGTDKLIF. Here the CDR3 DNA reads TGTGCTCTTGGGGATTTCGGGCTTCCTACGAAAATCTGGGGGATACTTTCGGGGACCGATAAACTCATCTTT.

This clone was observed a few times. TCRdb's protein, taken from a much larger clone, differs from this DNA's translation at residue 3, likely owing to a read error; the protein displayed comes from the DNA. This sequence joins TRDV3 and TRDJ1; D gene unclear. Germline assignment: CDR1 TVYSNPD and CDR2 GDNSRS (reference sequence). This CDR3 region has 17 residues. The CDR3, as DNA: TGTGCCATTAGTTGGAGTCTTCGGGTCTGGTACACCGATAAACTCATCTTT. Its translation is CAISWSLRVWYTDKLIF.

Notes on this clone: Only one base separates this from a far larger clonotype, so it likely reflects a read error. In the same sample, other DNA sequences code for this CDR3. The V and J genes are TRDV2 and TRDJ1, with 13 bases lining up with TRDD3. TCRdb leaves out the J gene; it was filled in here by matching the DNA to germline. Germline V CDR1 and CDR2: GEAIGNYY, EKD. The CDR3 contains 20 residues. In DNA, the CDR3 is TGTGCCTGTGACACCGTTGAATTACTGGGGGATACGTCAGACACTGATAAACTCATCTTT. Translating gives CACDTVELLGDTSDTDKLIF.

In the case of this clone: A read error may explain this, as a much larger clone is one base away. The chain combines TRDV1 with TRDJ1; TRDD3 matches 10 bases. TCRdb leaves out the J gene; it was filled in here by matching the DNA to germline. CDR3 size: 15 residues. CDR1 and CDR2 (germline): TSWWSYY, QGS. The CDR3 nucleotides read TGTGCTCTTGAGGAAATTATGCTGGGGGATAACAAACTCATCTTT. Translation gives CALEEIMLGDNKLIF.

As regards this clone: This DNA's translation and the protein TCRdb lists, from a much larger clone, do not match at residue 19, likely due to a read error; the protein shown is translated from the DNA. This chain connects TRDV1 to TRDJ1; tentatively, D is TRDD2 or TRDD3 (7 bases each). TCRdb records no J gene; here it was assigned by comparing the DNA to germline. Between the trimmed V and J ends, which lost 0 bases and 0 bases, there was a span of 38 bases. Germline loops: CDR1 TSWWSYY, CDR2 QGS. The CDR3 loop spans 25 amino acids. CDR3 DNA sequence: TGTGCTCTTGGGGAACTACACATAGAAGGCCTTCCTCATACTGGGGCCCTTGACCACACCGATAAACTCATCTTT. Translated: CALGELHIEGLPHTGALDHTDKLIF.

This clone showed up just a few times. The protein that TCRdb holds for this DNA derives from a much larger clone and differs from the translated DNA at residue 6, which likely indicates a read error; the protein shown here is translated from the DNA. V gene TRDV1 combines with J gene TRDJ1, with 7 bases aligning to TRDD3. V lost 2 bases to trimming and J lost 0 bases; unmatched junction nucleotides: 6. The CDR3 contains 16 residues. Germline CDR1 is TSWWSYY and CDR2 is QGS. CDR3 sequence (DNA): TGTGCTCTTGGGGAAGCCGGATACGCATACACCGATAAACTCATCTTT. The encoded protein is CALGEAGYAYTDKLIF.

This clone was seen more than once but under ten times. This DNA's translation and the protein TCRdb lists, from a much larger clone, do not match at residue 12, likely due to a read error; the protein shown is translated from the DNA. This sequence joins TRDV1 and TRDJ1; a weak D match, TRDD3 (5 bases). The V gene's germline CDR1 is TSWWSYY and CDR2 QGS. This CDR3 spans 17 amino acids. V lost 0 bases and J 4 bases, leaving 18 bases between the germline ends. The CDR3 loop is CALGELKRAPGNDKLIF. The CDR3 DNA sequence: TGTGCTCTTGGGGAACTTAAGAGGGCACCGGGGAACGATAAACTCATCTTT.

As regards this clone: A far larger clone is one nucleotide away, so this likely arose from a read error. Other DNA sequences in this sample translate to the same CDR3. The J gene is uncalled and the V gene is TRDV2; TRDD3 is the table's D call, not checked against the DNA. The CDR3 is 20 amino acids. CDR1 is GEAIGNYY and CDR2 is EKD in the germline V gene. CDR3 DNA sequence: TGTGCCTGTGACACTGTTACTGGGGGACCCCCCATCGGGTACACCGATAAGCTCATCTTT. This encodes CACDTVTGGPPIGYTDKLIF.

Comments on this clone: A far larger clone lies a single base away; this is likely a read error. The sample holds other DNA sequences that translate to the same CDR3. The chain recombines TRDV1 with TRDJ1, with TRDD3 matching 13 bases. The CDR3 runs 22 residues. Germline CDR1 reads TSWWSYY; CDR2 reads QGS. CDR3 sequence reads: CALGGPGRPSYAPTGGYAGLIF. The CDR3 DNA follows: TGTGCTCTGGGGGGACCGGGTCGGCCTTCCTACGCTCCTACTGGGGGATACGCGGGCCTCATCTTT.

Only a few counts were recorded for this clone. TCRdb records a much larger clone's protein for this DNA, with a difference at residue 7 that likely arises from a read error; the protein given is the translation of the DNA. This CDR3 is CALGERVTRGIPPTDKLIF. The CDR3 coding sequence is TGTGCTCTTGGGGAAAGGGTCACTAGGGGGATACCGCCCACCGATAAACTCATCTTT. V is TRDV1 and J is TRDJ1; 9 nucleotides line up with TRDD3. The germline V gene encodes CDR1 TSWWSYY and CDR2 QGS. The CDR3 has 19 amino acids. With 2 bases clipped from V and 1 base from J, the junction kept 14 bases outside the gene matches.

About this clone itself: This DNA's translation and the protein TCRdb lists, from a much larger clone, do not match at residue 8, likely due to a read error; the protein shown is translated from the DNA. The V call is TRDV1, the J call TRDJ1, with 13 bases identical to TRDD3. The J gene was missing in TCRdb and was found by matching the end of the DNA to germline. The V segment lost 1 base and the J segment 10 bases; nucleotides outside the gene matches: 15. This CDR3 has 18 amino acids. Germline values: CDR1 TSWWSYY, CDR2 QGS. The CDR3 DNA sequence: TGTGCTCTTGGGGAACCTTCCCGGTACTGGGGGATACGGATGATACTCATCTTT. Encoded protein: CALGEPSRYWGIRMILIF.

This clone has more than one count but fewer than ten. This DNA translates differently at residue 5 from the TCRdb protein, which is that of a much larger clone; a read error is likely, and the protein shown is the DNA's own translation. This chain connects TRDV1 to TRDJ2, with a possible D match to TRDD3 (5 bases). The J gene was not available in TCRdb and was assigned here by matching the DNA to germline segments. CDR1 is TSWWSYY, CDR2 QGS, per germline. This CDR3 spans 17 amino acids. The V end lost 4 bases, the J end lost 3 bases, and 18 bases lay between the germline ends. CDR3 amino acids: CALGGVVLDPVTAQLFF. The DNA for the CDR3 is TGTGCTCTTGGGGGAGTAGTACTGGATCCAGTGACAGCACAACTCTTCTTT.

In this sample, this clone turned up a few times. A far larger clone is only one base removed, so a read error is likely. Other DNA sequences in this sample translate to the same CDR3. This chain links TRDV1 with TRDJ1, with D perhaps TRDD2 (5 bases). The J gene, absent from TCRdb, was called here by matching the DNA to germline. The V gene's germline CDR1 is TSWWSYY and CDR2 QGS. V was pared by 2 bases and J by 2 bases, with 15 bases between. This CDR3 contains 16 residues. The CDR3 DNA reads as TGTGCTCTTGGGGAATCACCTTCTTCATCTACCGATAAACTCATCTTT. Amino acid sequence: CALGESPSSSTDKLIF.

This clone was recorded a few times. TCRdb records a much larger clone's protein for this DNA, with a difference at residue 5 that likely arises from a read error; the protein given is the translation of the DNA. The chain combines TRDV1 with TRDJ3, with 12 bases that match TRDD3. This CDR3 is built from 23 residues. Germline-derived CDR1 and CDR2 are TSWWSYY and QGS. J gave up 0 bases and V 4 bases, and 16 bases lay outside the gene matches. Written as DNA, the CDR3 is TGTGCTCTTGGGGGAAGAGCACTACTGGGGGATACAGTATCCTCCTGGGACACCCGACAGATGTTTTTC. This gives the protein CALGGRALLGDTVSSWDTRQMFF.

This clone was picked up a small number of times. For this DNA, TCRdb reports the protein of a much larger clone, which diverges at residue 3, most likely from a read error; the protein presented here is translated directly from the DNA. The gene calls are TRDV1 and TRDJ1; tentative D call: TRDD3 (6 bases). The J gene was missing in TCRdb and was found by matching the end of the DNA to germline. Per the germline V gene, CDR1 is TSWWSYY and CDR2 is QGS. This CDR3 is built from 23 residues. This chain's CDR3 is CAPGELPLLSNPWGSHYTDKLIF. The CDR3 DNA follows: TGTGCTCCTGGGGAACTTCCATTACTTTCGAACCCTTGGGGATCCCATTACACCGATAAACTCATCTTT.

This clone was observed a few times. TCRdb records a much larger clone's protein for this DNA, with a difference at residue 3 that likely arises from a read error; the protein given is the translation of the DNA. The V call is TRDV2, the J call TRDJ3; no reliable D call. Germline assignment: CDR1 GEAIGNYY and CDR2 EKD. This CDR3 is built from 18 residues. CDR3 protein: CARDTLLQSSWDTRQMFF. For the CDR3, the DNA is TGTGCCCGTGACACCCTCCTCCAGAGCTCCTGGGACACCCGACAGATGTTTTTC.

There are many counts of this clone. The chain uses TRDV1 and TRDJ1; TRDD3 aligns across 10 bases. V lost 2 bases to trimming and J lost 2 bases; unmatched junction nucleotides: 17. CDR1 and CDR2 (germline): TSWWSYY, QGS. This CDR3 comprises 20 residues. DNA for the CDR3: TGTGCTCTTGGGGAAGTTCGGGGGGGATACGCCGCCGCACATACCGATAAACTCATCTTT. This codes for CALGEVRGGYAAAHTDKLIF.

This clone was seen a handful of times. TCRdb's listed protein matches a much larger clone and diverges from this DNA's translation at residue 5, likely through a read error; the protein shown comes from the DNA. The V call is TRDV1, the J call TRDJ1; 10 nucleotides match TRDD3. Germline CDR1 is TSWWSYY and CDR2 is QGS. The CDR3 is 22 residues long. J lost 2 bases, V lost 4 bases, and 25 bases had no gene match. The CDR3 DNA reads TGTGCTCTTGGGGGACCCCCTTCGGGGGGGGATACGCGTGGACGAGGGACCGATAAACTCATCTTT. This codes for CALGGPPSGGDTRGRGTDKLIF.

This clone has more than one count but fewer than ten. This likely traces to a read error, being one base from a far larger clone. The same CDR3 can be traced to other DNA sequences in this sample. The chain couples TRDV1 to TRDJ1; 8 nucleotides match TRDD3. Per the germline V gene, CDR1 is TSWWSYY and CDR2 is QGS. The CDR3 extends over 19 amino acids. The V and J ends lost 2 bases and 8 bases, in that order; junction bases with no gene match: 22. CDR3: CALGEGGMRGTGGWEKLIF. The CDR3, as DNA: TGTGCTCTTGGGGAAGGAGGGATGCGCGGTACTGGGGGGTGGGAGAAACTCATCTTT.

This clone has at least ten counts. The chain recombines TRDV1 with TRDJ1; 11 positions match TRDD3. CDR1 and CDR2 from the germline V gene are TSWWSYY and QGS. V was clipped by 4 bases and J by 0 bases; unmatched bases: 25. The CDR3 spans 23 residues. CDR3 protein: CALGVKPLPTWSWGIPDTDKLIF. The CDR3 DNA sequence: TGTGCTCTTGGGGTCAAGCCCCTTCCTACGTGGTCCTGGGGGATACCCGACACCGATAAACTCATCTTT.

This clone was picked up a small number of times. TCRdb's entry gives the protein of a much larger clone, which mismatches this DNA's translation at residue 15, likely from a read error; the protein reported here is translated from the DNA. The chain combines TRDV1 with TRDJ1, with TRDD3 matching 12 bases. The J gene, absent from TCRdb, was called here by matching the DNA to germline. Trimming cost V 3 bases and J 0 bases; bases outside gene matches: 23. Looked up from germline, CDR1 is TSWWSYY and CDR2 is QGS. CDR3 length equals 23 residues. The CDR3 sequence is CALGDPTTSYWGIQPPYTDKLIF. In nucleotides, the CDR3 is TGTGCTCTTGGGGATCCCACGACTTCCTACTGGGGGATACAGCCCCCGTACACCGATAAACTCATCTTT.

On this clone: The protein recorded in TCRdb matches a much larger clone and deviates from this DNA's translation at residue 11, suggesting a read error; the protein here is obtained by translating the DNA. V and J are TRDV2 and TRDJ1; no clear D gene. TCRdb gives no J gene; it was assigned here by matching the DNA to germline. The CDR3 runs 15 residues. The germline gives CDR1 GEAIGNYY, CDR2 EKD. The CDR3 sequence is CACASSRNNTGKLIF. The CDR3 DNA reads TGTGCCTGTGCGTCTTCGCGGAATAACACCGGTAAACTCATCTTT.

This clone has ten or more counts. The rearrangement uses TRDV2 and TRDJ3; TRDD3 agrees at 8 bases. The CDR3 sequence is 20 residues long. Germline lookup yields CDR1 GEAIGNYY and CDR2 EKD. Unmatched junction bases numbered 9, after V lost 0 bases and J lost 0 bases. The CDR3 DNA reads TGTGCCTGTGACACCATTCGGGGATACCTTAGCTCCTGGGACACCCGACAGATGTTTTTC. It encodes CACDTIRGYLSSWDTRQMFF.

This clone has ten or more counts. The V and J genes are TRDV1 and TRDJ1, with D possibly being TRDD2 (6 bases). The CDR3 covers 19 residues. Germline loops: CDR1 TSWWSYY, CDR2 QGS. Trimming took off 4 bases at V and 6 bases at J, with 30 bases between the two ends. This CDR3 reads CALGAPPTRVARTENKLIF. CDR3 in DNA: TGTGCTCTTGGGGCGCCTCCTACGAGGGTGGCCCGAACCGAGAATAAACTCATCTTT.

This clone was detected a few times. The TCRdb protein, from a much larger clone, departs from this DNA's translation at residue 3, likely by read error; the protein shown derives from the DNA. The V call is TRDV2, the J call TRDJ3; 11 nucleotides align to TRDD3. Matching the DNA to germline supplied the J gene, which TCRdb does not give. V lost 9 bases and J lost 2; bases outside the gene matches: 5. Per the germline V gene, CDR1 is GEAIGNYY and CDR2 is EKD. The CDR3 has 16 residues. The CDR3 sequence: CARVLGDTWDTRQMFF. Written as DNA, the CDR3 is TGTGCCCGTGTACTGGGGGATACCTGGGACACCCGACAGATGTTTTTC.

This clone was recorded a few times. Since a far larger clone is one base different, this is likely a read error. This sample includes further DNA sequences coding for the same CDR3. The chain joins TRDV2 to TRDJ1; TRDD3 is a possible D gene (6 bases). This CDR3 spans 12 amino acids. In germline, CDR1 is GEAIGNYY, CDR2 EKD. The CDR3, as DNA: TGTGCTTGTGACACTGGGAAGGGTAAACTCATCTTT. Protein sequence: CACDTGKGKLIF.

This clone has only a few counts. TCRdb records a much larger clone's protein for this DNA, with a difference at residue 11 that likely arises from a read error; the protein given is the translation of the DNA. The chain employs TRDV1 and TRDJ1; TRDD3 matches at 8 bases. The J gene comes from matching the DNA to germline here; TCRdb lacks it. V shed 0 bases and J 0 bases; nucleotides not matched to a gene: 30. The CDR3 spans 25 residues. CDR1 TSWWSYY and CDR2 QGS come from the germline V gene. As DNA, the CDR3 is TGTGCTCTTGGGGAACTACTTCAGGGTTTTGGGAGACTGGGGGCGAATTCAAAGTACACCGATAAACTCATCTTT. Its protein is CALGELLQGFGRLGANSKYTDKLIF.